The 6 T cell receptor beta chains reported below all come from one sample, sequenced in a study of human T cells and chemical hapten exposure. Stated time point: patch test 1, 2 weeks after DPC sensitization. Treatment meaning: therapeutic diphenylcyclopropenone sensitization with weekly scalp DPC. TCRdb reanalysed the RACE reads using MiXCR and keeps one entry per CDR3 protein. The sample holds 65,000 to 85,000 distinct CDR3 sequences, about 9.4% seen once. Sequenced material: whole blood, taken in connection with sensitization to the hapten diphenylcyclopropenone (DPC). The receptor source for this set is a woman between 45 and 60 years old with alopecia areata. Some clones in this sample may be carry-over from other donors' samples.

This sequence joins TRBV20-1 and TRBJ1-4; D might be TRBD1 (5 bases). The CDR3 is 16 residues long. Germline CDR1 reads DFQATT; CDR2 reads SNEGSKA (reference sequence). Trimming cost V 6 bases and J 10 bases, with 27 bases left between them. This CDR3 reads CSAQTRRGAPVGKLFF. The CDR3 DNA follows: TGCAGTGCACAAACGCGACGCGGGGCCCCTGTTGGAAAACTGTTTTTT.

CDR3 DNA sequence: TGCGCCAGCAGCTTGGACGGACGGAACACTGAAGCTTTCTTT. Encoded protein: CASSLDGRNTEAFF. The chain combines TRBV5-1 with TRBJ1-1; D ambiguous. CDR1 SGHRS and CDR2 YFSETQ come from the germline V gene. V lost 0 bases to trimming and J lost 1 base, with 7 bases between them. The CDR3 has 14 amino acids.

This clonotype came up a few times. The chain joins TRBV24-1 to TRBJ1-1, with unresolved D. Trimming took 0 bases from V and 0 from J, leaving 13 bases between them. The germline CDR1 and CDR2 sequences are KGHDR and SFDVKD. CDR3 length: 17 amino acids. CDR3 sequence reads: CATSDLQLLGMNTEAFF. CDR3 coding DNA: TGTGCCACCAGTGATTTGCAGCTCCTGGGGATGAACACTGAAGCTTTCTTT.

This clonotype was counted ten times or more. The rearrangement joins TRBV7-2 to TRBJ1-1; tentatively, D is TRBD1 (5 bases). This CDR3 comprises 15 residues. CDR1 is SGHTA, CDR2 FQGNSA, per germline. The V and J ends lost 7 bases and 3 bases respectively, with 18 bases between them. The chain's CDR3 is CASTRDSRSDTEAFF. The CDR3 DNA sequence: TGTGCCAGCACCCGGGACTCCCGGTCGGACACTGAAGCTTTCTTT.

This clonotype was seen a handful of times. This sequence joins TRBV12-3 or TRBV12-4 and TRBJ1-2; D unclear. Trimming cost V 11 bases and J 8 bases, with 9 bases left between them. This CDR3 spans 9 amino acids. The chain's CDR3 is CAGPVGYTF. The CDR3 DNA sequence: TGTGCCGGGCCCGTGGGCTACACCTTC.

This clonotype was seen at least ten times. The chain employs TRBV3-1 and TRBJ2-7; D gene unclear. The V gene lost 5 bases and the J gene lost 0 bases, with 14 bases spanning the gap. The germline V gene encodes CDR1 LGHDT and CDR2 YNNKEL (reference sequence). CDR3 length equals 15 residues. The CDR3 loop is CASSDIGRSSYEQYF. CDR3 coding DNA: TGTGCCAGCAGCGATATTGGTAGGTCCTCCTACGAGCAGTACTTC.